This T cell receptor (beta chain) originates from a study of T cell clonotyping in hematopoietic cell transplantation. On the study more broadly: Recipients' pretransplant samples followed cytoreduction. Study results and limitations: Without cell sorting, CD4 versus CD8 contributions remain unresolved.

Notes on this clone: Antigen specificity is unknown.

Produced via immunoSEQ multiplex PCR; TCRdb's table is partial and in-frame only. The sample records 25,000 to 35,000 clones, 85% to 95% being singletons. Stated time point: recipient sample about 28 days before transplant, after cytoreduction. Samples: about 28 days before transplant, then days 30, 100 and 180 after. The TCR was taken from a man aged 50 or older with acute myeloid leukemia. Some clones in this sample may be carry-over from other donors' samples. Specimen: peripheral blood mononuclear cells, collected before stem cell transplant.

CDR3 bases: TGTGCCAGCAGCTTACAGCAGGGTGGCATTCAGTACTTC. It yields the protein CASSLQQGGIQYF. The V call is TRBV7-9, the J call TRBJ2-4, with D possibly TRBD1 on 5 matching bases. CDR3 size: 13 residues. Germline V CDR1 and CDR2: SEHNR, FQNEAQ (reference sequence). V lost 2 bases and J lost 9, with 11 bases in between.